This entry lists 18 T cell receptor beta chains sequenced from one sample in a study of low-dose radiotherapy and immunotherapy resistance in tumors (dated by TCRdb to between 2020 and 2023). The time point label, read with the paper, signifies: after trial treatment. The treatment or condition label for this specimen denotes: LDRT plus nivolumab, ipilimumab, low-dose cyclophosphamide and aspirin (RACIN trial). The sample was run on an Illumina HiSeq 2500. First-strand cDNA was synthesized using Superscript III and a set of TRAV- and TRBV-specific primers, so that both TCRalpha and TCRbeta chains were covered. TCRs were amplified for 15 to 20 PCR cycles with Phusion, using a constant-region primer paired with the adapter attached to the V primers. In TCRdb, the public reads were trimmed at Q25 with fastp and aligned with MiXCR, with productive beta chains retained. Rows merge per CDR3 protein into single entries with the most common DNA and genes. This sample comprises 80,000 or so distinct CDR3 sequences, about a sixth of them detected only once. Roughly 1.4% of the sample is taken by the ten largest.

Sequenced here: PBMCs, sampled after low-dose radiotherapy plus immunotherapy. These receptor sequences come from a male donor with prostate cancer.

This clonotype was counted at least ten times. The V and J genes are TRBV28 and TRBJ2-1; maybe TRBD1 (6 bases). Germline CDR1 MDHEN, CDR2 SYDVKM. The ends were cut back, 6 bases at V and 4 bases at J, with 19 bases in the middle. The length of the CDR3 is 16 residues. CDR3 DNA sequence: TGTGCCAGCAGCTTTAGTTACAGGGCCTGGTACAATGAGCAGTTCTTC. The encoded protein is CASSFSYRAWYNEQFF.

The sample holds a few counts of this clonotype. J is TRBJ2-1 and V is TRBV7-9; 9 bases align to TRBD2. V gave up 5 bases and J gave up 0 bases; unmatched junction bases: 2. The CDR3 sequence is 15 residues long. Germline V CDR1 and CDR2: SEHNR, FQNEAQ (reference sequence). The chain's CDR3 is CASSVTSGSYNEQFF. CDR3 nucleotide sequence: TGTGCCAGCAGCGTGACTAGCGGCTCCTACAATGAGCAGTTCTTC.

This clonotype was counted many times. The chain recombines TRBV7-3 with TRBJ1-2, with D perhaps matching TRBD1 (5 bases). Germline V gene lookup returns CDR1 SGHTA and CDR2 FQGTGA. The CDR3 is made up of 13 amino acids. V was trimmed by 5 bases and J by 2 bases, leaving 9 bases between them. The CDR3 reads CASSPDKNYGYTF. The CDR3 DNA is TGTGCCAGCAGCCCGGACAAGAACTATGGCTACACCTTC. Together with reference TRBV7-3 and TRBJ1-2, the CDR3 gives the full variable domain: GAGVSQTPSNKVTEKGKYVELRCDPISGHTALYWYRQSLGQGPEFLIYFQGTGAADDSGLPNDRFFAVRPEGSVSTLKIQRTERGDSAVYLCASSPDKNYGYTFGSGTRLTVV.

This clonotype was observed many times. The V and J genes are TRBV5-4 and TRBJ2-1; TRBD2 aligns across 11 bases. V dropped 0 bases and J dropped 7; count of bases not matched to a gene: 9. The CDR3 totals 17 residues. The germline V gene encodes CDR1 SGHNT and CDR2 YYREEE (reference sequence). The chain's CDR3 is CASSLVAGGPSPNEQFF. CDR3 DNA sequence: TGTGCCAGCAGCTTGGTAGCGGGAGGGCCATCGCCAAATGAGCAGTTCTTC.

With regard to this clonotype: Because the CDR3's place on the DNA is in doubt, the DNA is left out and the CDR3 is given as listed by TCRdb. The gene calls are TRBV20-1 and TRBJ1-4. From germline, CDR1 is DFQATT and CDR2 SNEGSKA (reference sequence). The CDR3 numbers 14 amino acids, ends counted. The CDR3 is CSARGRFNEKLFFF.

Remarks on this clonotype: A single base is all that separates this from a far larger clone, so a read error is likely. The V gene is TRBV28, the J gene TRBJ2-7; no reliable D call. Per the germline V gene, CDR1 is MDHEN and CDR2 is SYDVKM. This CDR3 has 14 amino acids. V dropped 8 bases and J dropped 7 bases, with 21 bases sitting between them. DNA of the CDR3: TGTGCCAGCTTGAAGTTGAGCTCCTACAATGAGCAGTACTTC. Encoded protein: CASLKLSSYNEQYF.

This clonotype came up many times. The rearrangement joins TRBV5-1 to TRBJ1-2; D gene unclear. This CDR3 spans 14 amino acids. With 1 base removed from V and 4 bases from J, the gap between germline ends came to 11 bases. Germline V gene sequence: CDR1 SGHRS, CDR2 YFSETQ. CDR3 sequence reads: CASSLQEALYGYTF. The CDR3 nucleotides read TGCGCCAGCAGCTTGCAGGAGGCTCTCTATGGCTACACCTTC.

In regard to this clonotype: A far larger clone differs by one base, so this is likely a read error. CDR3 in DNA: TGTGCCAGCAGCTTAGGGGGGTGGAACCCTCGATCGGGTACGCAGTATTTT. Encoded protein: CASSLGGWNPRSGTQYF. V and J are TRBV7-9 and TRBJ2-3; possibly TRBD1 or TRBD2 for D (5 bases each). Trimming cost V 1 base and J 8 bases, with 22 bases left between them. The CDR3 runs 17 residues. Per the germline V gene, CDR1 is SEHNR and CDR2 is FQNEAQ (reference sequence).

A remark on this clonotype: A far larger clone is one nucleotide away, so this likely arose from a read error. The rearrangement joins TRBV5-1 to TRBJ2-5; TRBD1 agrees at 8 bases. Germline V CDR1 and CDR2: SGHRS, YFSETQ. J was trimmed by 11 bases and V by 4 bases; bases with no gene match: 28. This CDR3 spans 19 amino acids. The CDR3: CASSLDRGRALSSYNEQYF. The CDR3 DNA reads TGCGCCAGCAGCCTAGACAGGGGTCGGGCTCTGAGCTCCTACAATGAGCAGTACTTC. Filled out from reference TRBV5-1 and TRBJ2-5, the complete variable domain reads KAGVTQTPRYLIKTRGQQVTLSCSPISGHRSVSWYQQTPGQGLQFLFEYFSETQRNKGNFPGRFSGRQFSNSRSEMNVSTLELGDSALYLCASSLDRGRALSSYNEQYFGPGTRLLVL.

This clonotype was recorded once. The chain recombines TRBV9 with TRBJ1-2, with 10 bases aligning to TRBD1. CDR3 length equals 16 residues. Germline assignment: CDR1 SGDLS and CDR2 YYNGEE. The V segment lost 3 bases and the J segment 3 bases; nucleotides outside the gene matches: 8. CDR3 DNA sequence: TGTGCCAGCAGCGCTCAGACAGGGGGCAATGACTATGGCTACACCTTC. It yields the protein CASSAQTGGNDYGYTF.

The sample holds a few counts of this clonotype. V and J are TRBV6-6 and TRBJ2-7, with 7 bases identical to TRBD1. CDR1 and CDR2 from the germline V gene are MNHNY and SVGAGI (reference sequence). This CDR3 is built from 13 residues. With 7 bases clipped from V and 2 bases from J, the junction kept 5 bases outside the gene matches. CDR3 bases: TGTGCCAGCACGGGACAGAATGCCTACGAGCAGTACTTC. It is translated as CASTGQNAYEQYF.

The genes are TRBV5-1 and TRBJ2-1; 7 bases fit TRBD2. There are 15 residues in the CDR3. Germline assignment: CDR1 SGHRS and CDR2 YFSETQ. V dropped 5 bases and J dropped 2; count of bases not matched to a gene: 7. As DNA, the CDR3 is TGCGCCAGCAGGGACGGGCTAGCGGCCTACAATGAGCAGTTCTTC. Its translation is CASRDGLAAYNEQFF.

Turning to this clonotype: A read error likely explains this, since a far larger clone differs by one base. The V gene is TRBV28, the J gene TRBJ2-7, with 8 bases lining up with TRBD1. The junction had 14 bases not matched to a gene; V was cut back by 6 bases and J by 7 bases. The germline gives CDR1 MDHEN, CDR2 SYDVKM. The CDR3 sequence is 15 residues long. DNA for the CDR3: TGTGCCAGCAGGTCGAACGGGGCAGGGGGCAATGAGCAGTACTTC. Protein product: CASRSNGAGGNEQYF.

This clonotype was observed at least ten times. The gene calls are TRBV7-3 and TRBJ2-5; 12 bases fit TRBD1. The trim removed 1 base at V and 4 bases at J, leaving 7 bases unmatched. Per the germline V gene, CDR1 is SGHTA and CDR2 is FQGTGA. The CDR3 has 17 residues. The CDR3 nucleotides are TGTGCCAGCAGCTTAAGGAGGGGACAGGGGGCAGGAGAGACCCAGTACTTC. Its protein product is CASSLRRGQGAGETQYF.

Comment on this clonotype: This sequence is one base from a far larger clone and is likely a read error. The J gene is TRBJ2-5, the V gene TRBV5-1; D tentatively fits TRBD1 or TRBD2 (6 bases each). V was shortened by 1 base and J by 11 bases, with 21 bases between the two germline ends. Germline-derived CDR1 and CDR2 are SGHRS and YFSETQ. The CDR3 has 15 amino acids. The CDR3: CASSLNGGSYNEQYF. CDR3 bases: TGCGCCAGCAGCTTGAACGGGGGCTCCTACAATGAGCAGTACTTC.

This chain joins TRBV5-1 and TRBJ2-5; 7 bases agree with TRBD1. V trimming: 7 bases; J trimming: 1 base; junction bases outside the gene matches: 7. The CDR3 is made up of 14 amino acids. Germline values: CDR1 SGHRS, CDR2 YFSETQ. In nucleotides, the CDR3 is TGCGCCAGCCGCCTCGGACAGGCCCAAGAGACCCAGTACTTC. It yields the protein CASRLGQAQETQYF.

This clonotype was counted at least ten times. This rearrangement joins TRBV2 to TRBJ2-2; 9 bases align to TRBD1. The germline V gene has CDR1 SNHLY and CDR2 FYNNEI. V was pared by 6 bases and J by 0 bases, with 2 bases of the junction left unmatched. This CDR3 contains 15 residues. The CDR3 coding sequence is TGTGCCAGCAGCGGGACAGGGACGAACACCGGGGAGCTGTTTTTT. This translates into CASSGTGTNTGELFF.

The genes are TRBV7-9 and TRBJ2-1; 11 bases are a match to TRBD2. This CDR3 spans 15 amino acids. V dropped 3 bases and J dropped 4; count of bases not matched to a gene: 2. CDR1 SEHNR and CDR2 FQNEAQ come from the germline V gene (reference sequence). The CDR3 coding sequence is TGTGCCAGCAGCTTCGGGACTAGCGGTTACAATGAGCAGTTCTTC. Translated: CASSFGTSGYNEQFF.